The subject of this entry is one TCR beta chain. As yet, its antigen is unknown. TCRdb's copy holds only in-frame clones and misses some; the assay was immunoSEQ multiplex PCR. The data show about 680,000 clones, just over 90% seen once. The sample originates from a study of shared clonotypes between healthy human individuals. Looking at the study overall: CD4 naive and CD4 memory each took three plates per donor, while CD8 naive took two and CD8 memory one. Study results and limitations: Larger richness was generally estimated for naive than memory subsets. The study drew on few donors, limiting represented genetic and exposure-history diversity.

CD45RO-negative, CCR7-positively selected cells formed the naive CD8 fraction, excluding terminally differentiated effector memory CD45RA+ cells. The CDR3 loop spans 16 amino acids. In germline, CDR1 is SEHNR, CDR2 FQNEAQ (reference sequence). V was pared by 4 bases and J by 0 bases, with 6 bases of the junction left unmatched. The receptor was derived from a young man in good health. J is TRBJ2-4 and V is TRBV7-9; the match to TRBD2 covers 7 bases. Sequenced: naive CD8+ T cells sorted from blood. CDR3 nucleotides: TGTGCCAGCAGCTCGGGACTACCCGAAGCCAAAAACATTCAGTACTTC. Translation gives CASSSGLPEAKNIQYF.